These 10 T cell receptor beta chains were all obtained from the same sample, sequenced in a study of T cells in localized non-small cell lung cancer. The protocol was immunoSEQ multiplex PCR, while the TCRdb copy is restricted to in-frame clones and leaves out a portion. The repertoire includes 45,000 to 60,000 clones, more than 85% of them detected once, and 2.5% sits in the top ten. The source material was PBMCs, sampled before any cancer treatment. These receptors were taken from a man between 35 and 75 years old with stage II lung adenocarcinoma.

This chain joins TRBV7-3 and TRBJ2-3; 10 nucleotides match TRBD2. The CDR3 totals 16 residues. Trimming cost V 1 base and J 3 bases; bases outside gene matches: 4. CDR1 and CDR2 from the germline V gene are SGHTA and FQGTGA. DNA for the CDR3: TGTGCCAGCAGCTTAAGTGTACTAGCGGGGACAGATACGCAGTATTTT. Amino acid sequence: CASSLSVLAGTDTQYF.

V usage is TRBV5-1 and J usage is TRBJ2-1, with 9 nucleotides matching TRBD1. CDR3 length equals 15 residues. With 3 bases clipped from V and 10 bases from J, the junction kept 11 bases outside the gene matches. Looked up from germline, CDR1 is SGHRS and CDR2 is YFSETQ. For the CDR3, the DNA is TGCGCCAGCAGCTCATGGGACAGGGCCCCAGGCGAGCAGTTCTTC. It encodes CASSSWDRAPGEQFF.

V gene TRBV9 combines with J gene TRBJ2-3; no reliable D call. CDR1 and CDR2 from the germline V gene are SGDLS and YYNGEE. Trimming stripped 0 bases from V and 5 bases from J, with 10 bases between. The CDR3 loop spans 14 amino acids. CDR3 DNA: TGTGCCAGCAGCGTAGCCGGCGAAAAAGATACGCAGTATTTT. It translates to CASSVAGEKDTQYF.

This clone was found a few times. The chain uses TRBV9 and TRBJ1-5; tentatively, D is TRBD1 (6 bases). The CDR3 contains 15 residues. Germline V gene sequence: CDR1 SGDLS, CDR2 YYNGEE. Trimming shortened V by 0 bases and J by 3 bases, and 10 bases separated the two germline ends. CDR3 protein: CASSVDGQFNQPQHF. For the CDR3, the DNA is TGTGCCAGCAGCGTAGACGGACAGTTCAATCAGCCCCAGCATTTT.

The V gene is TRBV6-6, the J gene TRBJ1-2; 8 bases map to TRBD1. The CDR3 sequence is 14 residues long. Germline V lookup: CDR1 MNHNY, CDR2 SVGAGI (reference sequence). V dropped 5 bases and J dropped 8; count of bases not matched to a gene: 10. CDR3 region: CASSRKQGAGGYTF. CDR3 DNA: TGTGCCAGCAGTCGAAAGCAGGGGGCTGGGGGCTACACCTTC.

CDR3 region: CASSSPRLAGTYEQYV. CDR3 nucleotide sequence: TGTGCCAGCAGTTCCCCTAGGCTAGCGGGGACTTACGAGCAGTACGTC. The gene calls are TRBV28 and TRBJ2-7; 9 positions agree with TRBD2. This CDR3 contains 16 residues. Germline CDR1 is MDHEN and CDR2 is SYDVKM. The junction had 11 bases not matched to a gene; V was cut back by 4 bases and J by 4 bases.

This clone was detected only once. The chain carries TRBV27 and TRBJ2-3, with 7 nucleotides matching TRBD2. The germline V gene encodes CDR1 MNHEY and CDR2 SMNVEV (reference sequence). This CDR3 has 15 residues. The V and J ends lost 4 bases and 3 bases, in that order; junction bases with no gene match: 7. The CDR3 spells CASSSRPGGTDTQYF. CDR3 sequence (DNA): TGTGCCAGCAGTTCAAGACCCGGGGGGACAGATACGCAGTATTTT.

This chain uses TRBV28 with TRBJ2-4; no definite D call. This CDR3 is built from 13 residues. V gave up 5 bases and J gave up 7 bases, with 12 bases separating them. CDR1 and CDR2 (germline): MDHEN, SYDVKM. The CDR3 bases are TGTGCCAGCAGTAGATTCAACGTGAACATTCAGTACTTC. Its protein is CASSRFNVNIQYF.

This clone was recorded once. This chain joins TRBV6-5 and TRBJ2-3; D gene unclear. Trimming removed 2 bases at V and 1 base at J, with 1 base between. Germline V gene data show CDR1 as MNHEY and CDR2 as SVGAGI. This CDR3 contains 12 residues. The CDR3 sequence is CASSYGTDTQYF. The CDR3 coding sequence is TGTGCCAGCAGTTACGGCACAGATACGCAGTATTTT.

The rearrangement uses TRBV7-3 and TRBJ2-2, with D hard to call. Germline V CDR1 and CDR2: SGHTA, FQGTGA. The CDR3 sequence is 13 residues long. V was clipped by 5 bases and J by 7 bases, with 11 bases between them. The CDR3 region is CASSRPQLGELFF. The CDR3 DNA reads as TGTGCCAGCAGCAGACCTCAGCTCGGGGAGCTGTTTTTT.